The following is a TCR beta chain sequence with its context. Its antigen is still unknown. The input lacks base qualities; no much larger clone sits a single base away. The data are from a study of beta chain features in type 1 diabetes (dated by TCRdb to 2017 to 2018). A note on the overall study: Mean age, gender distribution, total cell number and subset yield did not differ between patients and healthy donors. Across all samples, 107,917,701 sorted cells were examined, and cell number per subset correlated strongly with RNA yield. In the study, recently diagnosed type 1 diabetes patients and matched healthy donors were compared on the TCRB repertoires of their sorted circulating CD4+ T cell subsets. Whereas all 30 or so donors provided naive and central memory subsets, regulatory and stem cell-like memory subsets were isolated from just 8 patients and about 8 healthy donors.

The entire isolated RNA was reverse transcribed using the High Capacity cDNA Reverse Transcription Kit, and thus expressed TCRB transcripts were sequenced. Survey-depth immunoSEQ sequencing was performed on stem cell-like memory T cell samples, with an average of around 930,000 total reads per sample. Sorted cells were lysed in RLT buffer and RNA was extracted with DNase-treated RNeasy Micro or Mini kits, depending on cell number. To prevent cross-contamination, every cell subset was processed on its own, while patient and healthy donor samples were processed together. The immunoSEQ multiplex PCR was used to amplify TCRB sequences from cDNA, yielding 87-bp fragments that span the CDR3 region. Amplicons were sequenced on the Illumina HiSeq platform. The published analysis was carried out like this. PCR bias was computationally corrected using synthetic template baselines, reads within Hamming distance 2 were collapsed, and singletons that could not be merged were discarded. Reads were aligned against IMGT so that V, D and J genes, CDR3 length and insertions or deletions at six rearrangement sites could be assigned. Clonotype counts were normalized to sorted cell number within each subset before computing true diversity and Gini coefficients with the tcR R package. The overlap coefficient, calculated on TCRB nucleotide sequences, was used to quantify repertoire sharing. As stored in TCRdb, this immuneACCESS dataset retains in-frame rearrangements with V and J assigned. A fraction of the clones does not appear; measured against another copy, unresolved V genes explain less than half of the discrepancy, and the remainder lacks a known reason. The V and J calls and clone size come from that table; D and trimming were worked out from the DNA. This sample is represented by around 53,000 clones; under 75% of them were singletons. The leading ten clones occupy roughly 0.3% of the sample.

Results the study describes overall, beyond this receptor: Because cDNA was sequenced instead of genomic DNA, activated cells with high expression could be over-represented, although the groups did not differ in activation or CD3 levels. Only small numbers of individuals were included in the HLA sub-analyses, which left unresolved whether HLA type had any influence on TCRB rearrangement. Patients with type 1 diabetes made fewer insertions and deleted more nucleotides at VDJ recombination sites, implying thymic rearrangement abnormalities. Type 1 diabetes patients showed a moderate but significant shortening of TCRB CDR3 length in all four CD4+ subsets. Shorter templates might have been favored by PCR, but patient and control samples were amplified and corrected together, so both groups would have been affected equally by any skew. Naive, central memory and regulatory TCRB repertoires appeared to be more alike among patients than among healthy donors.

Each donor gave one peripheral blood draw, averaging roughly 100 mL, which was collected into heparinised tubes. Using a panel that included CD45RO, CCR7, CD25, CD127, CD95 and CD27, naive, central memory, regulatory and stem cell-like memory CD4+ T cells were sorted on a BD FACSAria II. A purity above 95% was achieved for all sorted populations. PBMCs were isolated right away by Lymphoprep density gradient centrifugation and were stained directly, without culture. To minimize batch effects, samples were stained and sorted in pairs, one healthy donor with one patient per experiment. From its cysteine to its phenylalanine, the CDR3 spans 14 amino acids. The only DNA kept is the CDR3, 42 bases in frame from the first base. The germline V gene (reference sequence) sets CDR1 to MNHEY and CDR2 to SMNVEV. The germline V end is reduced by 4 bases and the J end by 1 base; junction bases left unmatched: 3.

The sequence joins TRBV27 to TRBJ1-1; 7 middle bases align to TRBD1. The sequence derives from a woman aged 25 to 39 with type 1 diabetes. Sequencing used stem cell memory CD4+ T cells from blood. The sample's cell subset or site label is to be understood as: stem cell-like memory CD4+ T cells. The nucleotide sequence is given as TGTGCCAGCAGTTACCGGGACAGGAACACTGAAGCTTTCTTT. Its product reads: CASSYRDRNTEAFF.